One sample yielded the 26 T cell receptor beta chains listed below, sequenced in a study of cytomegalovirus exposure and HLA in healthy donors. The study ran its PCR with 60 Vbeta and 13 Jbeta primers. Method: immunoSEQ multiplex PCR; TCRdb's copy keeps in-frame clones and lacks some. In the table there are 100,000 to 150,000 clones, roughly four fifths of which are singletons. The sample comprised PBMCs. Every receptor here comes from a woman aged 45-60 years in good health and CMV-seronegative.

In this sample, this clone turned up once. The gene calls are TRBV4-1 and TRBJ1-5, with 7 bases lining up with TRBD1. Germline V gives CDR1 MGHRA, CDR2 YSYEKL. CDR3 length: 15 residues. V gave up 4 bases and J gave up 6 bases; unmatched junction bases: 9. The CDR3 loop is CASSPIQGLAQPQHF. The CDR3 DNA is TGCGCCAGCAGCCCAATACAGGGGTTAGCTCAGCCCCAGCATTTT.

The genes are TRBV27 and TRBJ2-2; a weak D match, TRBD2 (7 bases). With 1 base removed from V and 4 bases from J, the gap between germline ends came to 10 bases. CDR3 length equals 15 residues. Germline values: CDR1 MNHEY, CDR2 SMNVEV (reference sequence). Here the CDR3 reads CASSLWGGLTGELFF. CDR3 DNA: TGTGCCAGCAGTTTATGGGGGGGGCTCACCGGGGAGCTGTTTTTT.

V gene TRBV19 combines with J gene TRBJ1-2, with TRBD1 matching over 7 bases. This CDR3 has 15 amino acids. With 5 bases clipped from V and 2 bases from J, the junction kept 8 bases outside the gene matches. Per the germline V gene, CDR1 is LNHDA and CDR2 is SQIVND (reference sequence). CDR3 DNA: TGTGCCAGTAGTCCCCGACAGGGATTAAACTATGGCTACACCTTC. Its translation: CASSPRQGLNYGYTF.

The V call is TRBV18, the J call TRBJ2-6; D is unresolved. CDR1 is KGHSH and CDR2 is LQKENI in the germline V gene. This CDR3 spans 17 amino acids. V lost 1 base, J lost 0 bases, and 10 bases lay in between. The CDR3 sequence: CASSPRVAPSGANVLTF. The CDR3 DNA follows: TGTGCCAGCTCACCACGAGTAGCTCCCTCTGGGGCCAACGTCCTGACTTTC.

The V call is TRBV15, the J call TRBJ1-5, with D perhaps matching TRBD1 (5 bases). Per germline, CDR1 LNHNV and CDR2 YYDKDF (reference sequence). V was shortened by 0 bases and J by 0 bases, with 6 bases between the two germline ends. The CDR3 is made up of 15 amino acids. The CDR3 nucleotides read TGTGCCACCAGCAGAGACAGGGCTAGCAATCAGCCCCAGCATTTT. Translated: CATSRDRASNQPQHF.

The chain employs TRBV5-4 and TRBJ1-1; a possible D gene is TRBD1 (6 bases). V gave up 5 bases and J gave up 7 bases, with 12 bases separating them. The CDR3 has 12 residues. Germline CDR1 SGHNT, CDR2 YYREEE (reference sequence). The CDR3 region is CASRLQGCEAFF. CDR3 sequence (DNA): TGTGCCAGCAGGCTACAGGGCTGTGAAGCTTTCTTT.

The J gene is TRBJ2-7, the V gene TRBV6-5; perhaps TRBD2 as D (5 bases). Trimming took 8 bases from V and 4 from J, leaving 12 bases between them. This CDR3 is built from 12 residues. In germline, CDR1 is MNHEY, CDR2 SVGAGI. The CDR3 sequence: CASGRGEYEQYV. CDR3 sequence (DNA): TGTGCCAGCGGTCGGGGAGAGTACGAGCAGTACGTC.

The chain has TRBV5-1 and TRBJ2-2; 12 bases map to TRBD1. The CDR3 has 17 amino acids. The V and J ends lost 6 bases and 5 bases, in that order; junction bases with no gene match: 11. Per germline, CDR1 SGHRS and CDR2 YFSETQ. The chain's CDR3 is CASTSGRDRGRTGELFF. The CDR3 nucleotides read TGCGCCAGCACCTCCGGGCGGGACAGGGGGCGTACCGGGGAGCTGTTTTTT.

The rearrangement links TRBV7-2 to TRBJ1-2, with 7 bases fitting TRBD1. There are 14 residues in the CDR3. V shed 2 bases, J shed 4 bases, and the junction held 4 bases outside the gene matches. Germline CDR1 SGHTA, CDR2 FQGNSA. CDR3 in amino acids: CASSLTQGSYGYTF. The DNA of the CDR3 is TGTGCCAGCAGCTTAACACAGGGGAGCTATGGCTACACCTTC.

V and J are TRBV5-1 and TRBJ2-1; TRBD2 aligns across 7 bases. The CDR3 has 14 residues. Germline V gene sequence: CDR1 SGHRS, CDR2 YFSETQ. With 0 bases clipped from V and 9 bases from J, the junction kept 6 bases outside the gene matches. In nucleotides, the CDR3 is TGCGCCAGCAGCTTGGCGGGAGGAACCGCTGAGCAGTTCTTC. Encoded protein: CASSLAGGTAEQFF. Full variable domain (missing parts from reference TRBV5-1 and TRBJ2-1): KAGVTQTPRYLIKTRGQQVTLSCSPISGHRSVSWYQQTPGQGLQFLFEYFSETQRNKGNFPGRFSGRQFSNSRSEMNVSTLELGDSALYLCASSLAGGTAEQFFGPGTRLTVL.

This clone was observed a few times. The chain recombines TRBV5-1 with TRBJ1-1; weak D call: TRBD1 (5 bases). CDR1 SGHRS and CDR2 YFSETQ come from the germline V gene. The V end lost 0 bases, the J end lost 1 base, and 10 bases lay between the germline ends. This CDR3 comprises 15 residues. CDR3 nucleotide sequence: TGCGCCAGCAGCTTGGTGGGAACAGGGAACACTGAAGCTTTCTTT. Translation: CASSLVGTGNTEAFF.

The genes are TRBV7-9 and TRBJ1-4, with 8 nucleotides matching TRBD1. CDR1 is SEHNR, CDR2 FQNEAQ, per germline (reference sequence). This CDR3 has 17 residues. V was pared by 4 bases and J by 6 bases, with 13 bases of the junction left unmatched. CDR3 loop: CASSSTSTPGGYEKLFF. CDR3 nucleotide sequence: TGTGCCAGCAGCTCAACCAGTACCCCAGGGGGCTATGAAAAACTGTTTTTT. Full variable domain (missing parts from reference TRBV7-9 and TRBJ1-4): DTGVSQNPRHKITKRGQNVTFRCDPISEHNRLYWYRQTLGQGPEFLTYFQNEAQLEKSRLLSDRFSAERPKGSFSTLEIQRTEQGDSAMYLCASSSTSTPGGYEKLFFGSGTQLSVL.

This chain connects TRBV4-3 to TRBJ1-2; D possibly corresponds to TRBD1 (5 bases). Per the germline V gene, CDR1 is LGHNA and CDR2 is YSLEER. V was shortened by 0 bases and J by 8 bases, with 10 bases between the two germline ends. This CDR3 has 13 residues. CDR3 sequence: CASSQEAGYGYTF. As DNA, the CDR3 is TGCGCCAGCAGCCAAGAGGCAGGGTACGGCTACACCTTC.

The V call is TRBV27, the J call TRBJ1-2; TRBD1 matches 7 bases. The CDR3 is 13 residues long. V was clipped by 6 bases and J by 8 bases; unmatched bases: 9. In germline, CDR1 is MNHEY, CDR2 SMNVEV (reference sequence). The CDR3 loop reads CASRSSGGYGYTF. In DNA form, the CDR3 reads TGTGCCAGCAGATCATCAGGGGGATACGGCTACACCTTC.

The chain has TRBV5-6 and TRBJ2-1; no reliable D call. Germline values: CDR1 SGHDT, CDR2 YYEEEE. The V gene lost 4 bases and the J gene lost 0 bases, with 11 bases spanning the gap. CDR3 length equals 15 residues. The CDR3 bases are TGTGCCAGCAGCAGACCCAGGTTCTCCTACAATGAGCAGTTCTTC. This encodes CASSRPRFSYNEQFF. Together with reference TRBV5-6 and TRBJ2-1, the CDR3 gives the full variable domain: DAGVTQSPTHLIKTRGQQVTLRCSPKSGHDTVSWYQQALGQGPQFIFQYYEEEERQRGNFPDRFSGHQFPNYSSELNVNALLLGDSALYLCASSRPRFSYNEQFFGPGTRLTVL.

The genes are TRBV5-1 and TRBJ2-1; 7 positions agree with TRBD2. Germline lookup yields CDR1 SGHRS and CDR2 YFSETQ. The trim removed 0 bases at V and 4 bases at J, leaving 4 bases unmatched. This CDR3 comprises 15 residues. The CDR3 bases are TGCGCCAGCAGCTTGGGGGGAGGGCCTTACAATGAGCAGTTCTTC. Translating it yields CASSLGGGPYNEQFF. The variable domain in full, completed from reference TRBV5-1 and TRBJ2-1, reads KAGVTQTPRYLIKTRGQQVTLSCSPISGHRSVSWYQQTPGQGLQFLFEYFSETQRNKGNFPGRFSGRQFSNSRSEMNVSTLELGDSALYLCASSLGGGPYNEQFFGPGTRLTVL.

The gene calls are TRBV30 and TRBJ1-2; D remains unclear. This CDR3 has 14 residues. The V end lost 0 bases, the J end lost 8 bases, and 16 bases lay between the germline ends. Germline CDR1 GTSNPN, CDR2 SVGIG (reference sequence). The CDR3 DNA reads as TGTGCCTGGAGTGTAACCAGGAGGGCGGGAGGCTACACCTTC. Amino acids: CAWSVTRRAGGYTF. Combining the CDR3 with reference TRBV30 and TRBJ1-2 gives the whole variable domain SQTIHQWPATLVQPVGSPLSLECTVEGTSNPNLYWYRQAAGRGLQLLFYSVGIGQISSEVPQNLSASRPQDRQFILSSKKLLLSDSGFYLCAWSVTRRAGGYTFGSGTRLTVV.

The sample holds one count of this clone. The chain is built from TRBV7-9 and TRBJ2-7; no clear D gene. The length of the CDR3 is 12 residues. V was shortened by 2 bases and J by 3 bases, with 5 bases between the two germline ends. Germline V gives CDR1 SEHNR, CDR2 FQNEAQ (reference sequence). The DNA of the CDR3 is TGTGCCAGCAGCTTAAATATCTACGAGCAGTACTTC. This translates into CASSLNIYEQYF.

The rearrangement links TRBV27 to TRBJ1-4; weak D call: TRBD1 (5 bases). The germline gives CDR1 MNHEY, CDR2 SMNVEV (reference sequence). This CDR3 is 14 amino acids long. V lost 6 bases, J lost 8 bases, and 16 bases lay in between. The CDR3 reads CASRFQGGSEKLFF. The DNA of the CDR3 is TGTGCCAGCAGATTCCAGGGTGGCTCGGAAAAACTGTTTTTT.

Of note for this clone: This CDR3 is also generated by other DNA sequences in the sample. The rearrangement joins TRBV4-1 to TRBJ2-7; 7 bases line up with TRBD2. V dropped 0 bases and J dropped 6; count of bases not matched to a gene: 11. Germline V gene lookup returns CDR1 MGHRA and CDR2 YSYEKL. The CDR3 contains 16 residues. The CDR3 DNA reads as TGCGCCAGCAGCCAAGACGTGGGGGAGGGCCGGGTCGAGCAGTACTTC. Its protein product is CASSQDVGEGRVEQYF.

The chain carries TRBV5-1 and TRBJ2-5; 10 bases are shared with TRBD1. Germline V gene lookup returns CDR1 SGHRS and CDR2 YFSETQ. This CDR3 contains 14 residues. Losses at the gene ends were 6 bases for V and 5 bases for J; bases not matched to a gene: 7. CDR3 DNA: TGCGCCAGCAAAGGACAGGGGGTCGGGGAGACCCAGTACTTC. Translated, it gives CASKGQGVGETQYF.

The J gene is TRBJ2-7, the V gene TRBV27, with unresolved D. The CDR3 consists of 13 residues. Germline V gene data show CDR1 as MNHEY and CDR2 as SMNVEV (reference sequence). The V and J ends lost 4 bases and 0 bases respectively, with 7 bases between them. For the CDR3, the DNA is TGTGCCAGCAGTTCAACGGGCTCCTACGAGCAGTACTTC. Translation gives CASSSTGSYEQYF.

The chain uses TRBV7-9 and TRBJ2-1, with TRBD2 identical over 9 bases. This CDR3 has 16 amino acids. CDR1 and CDR2 from the germline V gene are SEHNR and FQNEAQ (reference sequence). V lost 2 bases, J lost 0 bases, and 2 bases stayed unmatched. The CDR3 here is CASSLLAGSSYNEQFF. The CDR3 DNA reads as TGTGCCAGCAGCTTACTAGCGGGGAGCTCCTACAATGAGCAGTTCTTC.

The rearrangement joins TRBV7-2 to TRBJ1-1; D remains unclear. This CDR3 has 12 residues. CDR1 and CDR2 from the germline V gene are SGHTA and FQGNSA. Trimming took 7 bases from V and 0 from J, leaving 6 bases between them. The DNA for the CDR3 is TGTGCCAGCACCGGGTTGAACACTGAAGCTTTCTTT. Protein: CASTGLNTEAFF.

The chain joins TRBV5-1 to TRBJ2-2; TRBD1 matches 10 bases. Germline CDR1 and CDR2: SGHRS and YFSETQ. This CDR3 region has 14 residues. J gave up 6 bases and V 3 bases, and 2 bases lay outside the gene matches. CDR3: CASSSGTGAGELFF. The CDR3 DNA reads as TGCGCCAGCAGCTCAGGGACAGGGGCCGGGGAGCTGTTTTTT. Looking up the rest from reference TRBV5-1 and TRBJ2-2 gives the full variable domain: KAGVTQTPRYLIKTRGQQVTLSCSPISGHRSVSWYQQTPGQGLQFLFEYFSETQRNKGNFPGRFSGRQFSNSRSEMNVSTLELGDSALYLCASSSGTGAGELFFGEGSRLTVL.

The rearrangement uses TRBV25-1 and TRBJ2-1; 9 bases align to TRBD2. CDR3 size: 16 residues. Per the germline V gene, CDR1 is MGHDK and CDR2 is SYGVNS. Trimming cost V 1 base and J 8 bases; bases outside gene matches: 9. The CDR3 sequence is CASSESKSSGKDEQFF. The CDR3 DNA reads as TGTGCCAGCAGTGAATCGAAGTCTAGCGGGAAAGATGAGCAGTTCTTC.